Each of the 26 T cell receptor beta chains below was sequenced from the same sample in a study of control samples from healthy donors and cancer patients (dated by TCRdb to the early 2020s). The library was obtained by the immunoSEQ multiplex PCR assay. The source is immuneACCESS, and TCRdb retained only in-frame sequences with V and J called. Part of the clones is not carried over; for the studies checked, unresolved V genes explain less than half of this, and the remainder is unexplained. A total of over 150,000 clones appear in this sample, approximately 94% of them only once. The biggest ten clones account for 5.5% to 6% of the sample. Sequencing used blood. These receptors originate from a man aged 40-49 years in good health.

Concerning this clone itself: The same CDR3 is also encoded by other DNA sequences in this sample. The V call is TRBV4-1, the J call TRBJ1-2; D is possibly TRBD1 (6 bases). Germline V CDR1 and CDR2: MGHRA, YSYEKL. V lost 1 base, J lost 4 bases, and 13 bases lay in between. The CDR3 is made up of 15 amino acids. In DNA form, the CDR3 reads TGCGCCAGCAGCCAAGGGGGGCCCGGCACCTATGGCTACACCTTC. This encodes CASSQGGPGTYGYTF.

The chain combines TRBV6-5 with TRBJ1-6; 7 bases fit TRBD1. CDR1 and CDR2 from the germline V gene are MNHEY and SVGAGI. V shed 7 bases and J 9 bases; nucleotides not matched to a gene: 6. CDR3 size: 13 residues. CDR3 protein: CASNQGVGSPLHF. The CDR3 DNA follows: TGTGCCAGCAACCAGGGGGTCGGTTCACCCCTCCACTTT.

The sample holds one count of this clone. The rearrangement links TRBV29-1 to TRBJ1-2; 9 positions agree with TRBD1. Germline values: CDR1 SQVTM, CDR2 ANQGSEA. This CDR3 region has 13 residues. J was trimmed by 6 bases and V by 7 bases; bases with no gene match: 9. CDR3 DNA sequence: TGCAGCGCCAAAGCTGGACAGGGGCATGGCTACACCTTC. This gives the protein CSAKAGQGHGYTF.

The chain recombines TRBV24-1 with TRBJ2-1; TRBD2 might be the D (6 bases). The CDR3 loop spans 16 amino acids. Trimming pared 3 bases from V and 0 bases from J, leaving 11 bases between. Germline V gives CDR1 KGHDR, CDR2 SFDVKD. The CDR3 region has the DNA TGTGCCACCAGTGATGTAGATAGCGGCTCCTACAATGAGCAGTTCTTC. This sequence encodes CATSDVDSGSYNEQFF.

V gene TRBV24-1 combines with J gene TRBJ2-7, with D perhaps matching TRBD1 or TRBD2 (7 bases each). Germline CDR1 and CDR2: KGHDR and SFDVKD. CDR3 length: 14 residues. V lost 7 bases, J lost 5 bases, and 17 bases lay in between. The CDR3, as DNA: TGTGCCACCAGCTCAGGGGGGGGGCAGGACGAGCAGTACTTC. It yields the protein CATSSGGGQDEQYF.

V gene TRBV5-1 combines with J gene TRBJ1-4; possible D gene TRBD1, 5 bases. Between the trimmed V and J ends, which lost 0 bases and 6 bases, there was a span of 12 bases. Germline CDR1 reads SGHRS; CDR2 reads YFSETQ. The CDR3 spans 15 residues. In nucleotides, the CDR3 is TGCGCCAGCAGCTTGGGGTGGGGCCAGGATGAAAAACTGTTTTTT. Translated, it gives CASSLGWGQDEKLFF. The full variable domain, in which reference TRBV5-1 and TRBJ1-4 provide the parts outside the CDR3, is KAGVTQTPRYLIKTRGQQVTLSCSPISGHRSVSWYQQTPGQGLQFLFEYFSETQRNKGNFPGRFSGRQFSNSRSEMNVSTLELGDSALYLCASSLGWGQDEKLFFGSGTQLSVL.

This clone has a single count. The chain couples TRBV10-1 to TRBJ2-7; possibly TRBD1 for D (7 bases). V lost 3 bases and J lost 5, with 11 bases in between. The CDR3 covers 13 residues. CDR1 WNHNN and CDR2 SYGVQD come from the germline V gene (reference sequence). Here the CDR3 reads CASSEQGRNEQYF. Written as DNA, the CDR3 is TGCGCCAGCAGTGAACAGGGGAGGAACGAGCAGTACTTC.

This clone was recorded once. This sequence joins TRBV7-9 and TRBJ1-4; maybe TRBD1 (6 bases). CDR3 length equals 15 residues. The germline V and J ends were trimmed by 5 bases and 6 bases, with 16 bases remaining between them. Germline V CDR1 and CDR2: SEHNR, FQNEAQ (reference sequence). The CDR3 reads CASSIPDRTDEKLFF. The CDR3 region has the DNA TGTGCCAGCAGCATACCAGACAGGACGGATGAAAAACTGTTTTTT.

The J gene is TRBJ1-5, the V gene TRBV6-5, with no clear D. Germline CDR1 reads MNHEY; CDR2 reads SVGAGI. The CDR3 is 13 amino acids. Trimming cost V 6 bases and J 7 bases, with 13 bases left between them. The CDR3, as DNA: TGTGCCAGCAGCCCCGGAACCACCCAGCCCCAGCATTTT. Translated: CASSPGTTQPQHF.

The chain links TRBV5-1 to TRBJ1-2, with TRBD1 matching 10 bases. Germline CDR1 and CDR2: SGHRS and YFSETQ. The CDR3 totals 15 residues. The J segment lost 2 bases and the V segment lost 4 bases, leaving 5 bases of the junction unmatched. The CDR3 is CASSGQGVRNYGYTF. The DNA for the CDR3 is TGCGCCAGCAGCGGACAGGGGGTGAGAAACTATGGCTACACCTTC.

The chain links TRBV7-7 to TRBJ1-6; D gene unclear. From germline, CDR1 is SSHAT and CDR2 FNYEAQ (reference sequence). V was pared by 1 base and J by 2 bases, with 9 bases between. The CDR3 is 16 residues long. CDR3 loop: CASSLGRDPYNSPLHF. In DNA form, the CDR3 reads TGTGCCAGCAGCTTAGGGCGGGATCCCTATAATTCACCCCTCCACTTT.

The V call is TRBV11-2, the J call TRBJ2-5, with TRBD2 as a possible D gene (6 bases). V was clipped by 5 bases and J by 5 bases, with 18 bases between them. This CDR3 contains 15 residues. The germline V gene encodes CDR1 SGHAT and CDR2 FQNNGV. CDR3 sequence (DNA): TGTGCCAGCAGCCCCGCGGCGGGGATCCAGGAGACCCAGTACTTC. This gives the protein CASSPAAGIQETQYF.

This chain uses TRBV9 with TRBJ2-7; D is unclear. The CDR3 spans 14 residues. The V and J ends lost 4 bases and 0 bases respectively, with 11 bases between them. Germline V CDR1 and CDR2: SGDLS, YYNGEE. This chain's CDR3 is CASSFDGSSYEQYF. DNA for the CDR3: TGTGCCAGCAGCTTCGACGGAAGCTCCTACGAGCAGTACTTC.

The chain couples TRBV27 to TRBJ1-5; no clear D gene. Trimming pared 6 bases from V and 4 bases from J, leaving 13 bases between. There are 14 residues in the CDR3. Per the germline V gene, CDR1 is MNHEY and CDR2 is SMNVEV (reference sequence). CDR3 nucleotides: TGTGCCAGCAGCCTAAGGGCCGTTAATCAGCCCCAGCATTTT. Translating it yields CASSLRAVNQPQHF.

The CDR3 DNA reads as TGTGCCAGCAGCTTAGGGGTGAGCGGAAACACCATATATTTT. This gives the protein CASSLGVSGNTIYF. The chain employs TRBV7-8 and TRBJ1-3; D is undetermined. Germline V CDR1 and CDR2: SGHVS, FQNEAQ. Trimming cost V 1 base and J 4 bases, with 8 bases left between them. CDR3 length: 14 amino acids.

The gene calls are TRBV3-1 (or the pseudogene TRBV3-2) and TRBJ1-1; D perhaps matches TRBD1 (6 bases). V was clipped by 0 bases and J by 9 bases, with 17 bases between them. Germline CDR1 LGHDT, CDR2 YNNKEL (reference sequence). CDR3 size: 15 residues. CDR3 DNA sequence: TGTGCCAGCAGCCAAGATTACACAGGGTCCACACAAGCTTTCTTT. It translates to CASSQDYTGSTQAFF.

The CDR3 protein is CASSPGQGLRQPQHF. DNA for the CDR3: TGCGCCAGCAGCCCGGGACAGGGGTTACGGCAGCCCCAGCATTTT. V usage is TRBV5-1 and J usage is TRBJ1-5, with 10 positions matching TRBD1. Germline assignment: CDR1 SGHRS and CDR2 YFSETQ. Trimming took 4 bases from V and 7 from J; bases not matched to a gene: 8. The CDR3 runs to 15 residues.

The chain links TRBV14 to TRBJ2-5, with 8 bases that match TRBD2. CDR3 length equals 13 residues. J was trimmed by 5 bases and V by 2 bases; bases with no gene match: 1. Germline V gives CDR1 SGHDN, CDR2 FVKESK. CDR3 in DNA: TGTGCCAGCAGCCAACGCGGGGGGGAGACCCAGTACTTC. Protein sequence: CASSQRGGETQYF.

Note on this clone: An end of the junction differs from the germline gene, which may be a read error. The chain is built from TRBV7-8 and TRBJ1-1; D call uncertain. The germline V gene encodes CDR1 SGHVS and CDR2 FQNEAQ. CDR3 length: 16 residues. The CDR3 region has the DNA TGTGCCAGCAGCTTATCAGCCTTGAGGGTGAATACTGAAGCTTTCTTT. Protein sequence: CASSLSALRVNTEAFF.

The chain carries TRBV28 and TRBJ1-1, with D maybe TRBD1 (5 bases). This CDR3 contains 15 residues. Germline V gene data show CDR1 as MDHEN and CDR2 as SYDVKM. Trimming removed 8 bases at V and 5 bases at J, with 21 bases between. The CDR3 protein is CASQVGGGEGTEAFF. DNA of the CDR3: TGTGCCAGCCAAGTTGGGGGGGGAGAAGGAACTGAAGCTTTCTTT. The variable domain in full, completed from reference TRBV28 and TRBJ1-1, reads DVKVTQSSRYLVKRTGEKVFLECVQDMDHENMFWYRQDPGLGLRLIYFSYDVKMKEKGDIPEGYSVSREKKERFSLILESASTNQTSMYLCASQVGGGEGTEAFFGQGTRLTVV.

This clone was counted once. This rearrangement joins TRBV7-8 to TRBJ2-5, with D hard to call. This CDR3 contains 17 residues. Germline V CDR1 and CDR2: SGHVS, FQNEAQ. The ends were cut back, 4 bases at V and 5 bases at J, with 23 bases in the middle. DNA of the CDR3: TGTGCCAGCAGCTCGCCGACCGGGCCCGAATTCGGCGAGACCCAGTACTTC. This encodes CASSSPTGPEFGETQYF.

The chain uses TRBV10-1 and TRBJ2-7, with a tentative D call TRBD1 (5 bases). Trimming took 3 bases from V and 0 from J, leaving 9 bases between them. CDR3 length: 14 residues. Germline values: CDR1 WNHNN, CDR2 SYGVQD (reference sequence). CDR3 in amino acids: CASSEGADSYEQYF. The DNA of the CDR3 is TGCGCCAGCAGTGAAGGGGCGGACTCCTACGAGCAGTACTTC.

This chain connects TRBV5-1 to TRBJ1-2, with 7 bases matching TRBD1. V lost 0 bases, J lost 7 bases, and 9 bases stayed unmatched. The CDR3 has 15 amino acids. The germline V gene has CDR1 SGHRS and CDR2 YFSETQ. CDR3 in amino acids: CASSLAPTGQTGYTF. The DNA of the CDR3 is TGCGCCAGCAGCTTGGCCCCTACGGGACAGACTGGCTACACCTTC.

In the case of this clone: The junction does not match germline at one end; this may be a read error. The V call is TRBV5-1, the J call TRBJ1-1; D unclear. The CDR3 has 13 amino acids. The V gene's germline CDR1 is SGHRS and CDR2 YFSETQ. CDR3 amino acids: CASSLAGNAEAFF. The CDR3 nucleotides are TGCGCCAGCAGCTTGGCCGGGAACGCTGAAGCTTTCTTT.

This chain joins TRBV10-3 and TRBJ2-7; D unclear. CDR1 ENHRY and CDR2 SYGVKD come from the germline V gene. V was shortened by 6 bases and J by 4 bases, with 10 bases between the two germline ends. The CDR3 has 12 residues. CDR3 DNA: TGTGCCATCAGGGGCAGAACTTACGAGCAGTACTTC. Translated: CAIRGRTYEQYF.

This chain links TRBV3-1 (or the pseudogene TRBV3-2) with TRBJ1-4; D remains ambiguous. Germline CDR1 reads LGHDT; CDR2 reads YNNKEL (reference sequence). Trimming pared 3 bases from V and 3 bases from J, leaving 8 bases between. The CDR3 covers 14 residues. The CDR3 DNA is TGTGCCAGCAGCCAGACACAGCCTAATGAAAAACTGTTTTTT. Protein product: CASSQTQPNEKLFF.